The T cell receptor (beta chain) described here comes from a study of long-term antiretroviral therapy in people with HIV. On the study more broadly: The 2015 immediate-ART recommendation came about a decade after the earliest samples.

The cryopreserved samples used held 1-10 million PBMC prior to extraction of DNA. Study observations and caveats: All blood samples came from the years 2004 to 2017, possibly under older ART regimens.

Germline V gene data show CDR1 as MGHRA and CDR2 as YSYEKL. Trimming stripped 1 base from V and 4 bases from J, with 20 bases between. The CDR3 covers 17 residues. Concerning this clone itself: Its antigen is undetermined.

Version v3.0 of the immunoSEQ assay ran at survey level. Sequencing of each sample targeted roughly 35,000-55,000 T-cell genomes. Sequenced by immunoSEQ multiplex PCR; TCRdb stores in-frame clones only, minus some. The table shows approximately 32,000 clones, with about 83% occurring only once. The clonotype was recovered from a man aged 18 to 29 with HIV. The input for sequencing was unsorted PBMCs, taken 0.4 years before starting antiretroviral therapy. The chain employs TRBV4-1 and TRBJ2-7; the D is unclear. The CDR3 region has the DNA TGCGCCAGCAGCCAAGGCACTCGCTTAACGGTCGAGTACGAGCAGTACTTC. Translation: CASSQGTRLTVEYEQYF.